The 10 T cell receptor beta chains given below trace back to one sample, sequenced in a study of blood T cell repertoires in COVID-19. This table comes from immunoSEQ multiplex PCR, and its TCRdb copy is limited to in-frame clones, with some not included. The sample gives about 220,000 clones, approximately 86% of which show up once; 3.6% is in the top ten. The sequencing sample was made of peripheral blood. These receptors came from a woman older than 75 with acute or convalescent COVID-19.

The chain joins TRBV5-4 to TRBJ2-2; TRBD2 matches 11 bases. The J segment lost 1 base and the V segment lost 0 bases, leaving 8 bases of the junction unmatched. CDR1 is SGHNT and CDR2 is YYREEE in the germline V gene (reference sequence). There are 19 residues in the CDR3. The DNA of the CDR3 is TGTGCCAGCAGCTTGGATCATAGCGGGGGGGCCGTGAACACCGGGGAGCTGTTTTTT. Translated: CASSLDHSGGAVNTGELFF.

This chain joins TRBV4-2 and TRBJ1-3; D is unclear. This CDR3 is built from 15 residues. V was clipped by 0 bases and J by 4 bases, with 10 bases between them. From germline, CDR1 is LGHNA and CDR2 YNFKEQ. The CDR3 protein is CASSQERVIGNTIYF. The DNA of the CDR3 is TGTGCCAGCAGCCAAGAGAGGGTTATCGGAAACACCATATATTTT.

V is TRBV7-2 and J is TRBJ2-1, with 9 bases identical to TRBD1. Germline CDR1 SGHTA, CDR2 FQGNSA. The CDR3 covers 15 residues. V lost 5 bases, J lost 8 bases, and 10 bases stayed unmatched. CDR3 in amino acids: CASSPLTGGTYEQFF. In DNA, the CDR3 is TGTGCCAGCAGCCCCCTGACAGGGGGTACCTATGAGCAGTTCTTC.

There are a few counts of this clone. The gene calls are TRBV30 and TRBJ1-6; TRBD1 agrees at 9 bases. The CDR3 extends over 13 amino acids. The V segment lost 4 bases and the J segment 9 bases; nucleotides outside the gene matches: 4. The germline CDR1 and CDR2 sequences are GTSNPN and SVGIG (reference sequence). The chain's CDR3 is CAWMGQGGSPLHF. Here the CDR3 DNA reads TGTGCCTGGATGGGACAGGGAGGTTCACCCCTCCACTTT. Drawing the rest from reference TRBV30 and TRBJ1-6, the complete variable domain is SQTIHQWPATLVQPVGSPLSLECTVEGTSNPNLYWYRQAAGRGLQLLFYSVGIGQISSEVPQNLSASRPQDRQFILSSKKLLLSDSGFYLCAWMGQGGSPLHFGNGTRLTVT.

The J gene is TRBJ1-4, the V gene TRBV7-6; 8 nucleotides align to TRBD1. CDR1 SGHVS and CDR2 FNYEAQ come from the germline V gene. The CDR3 length is 14 residues. V dropped 6 bases and J dropped 4; count of bases not matched to a gene: 4. CDR3 amino acids: CASSRTGNNEKLFF. The CDR3 DNA reads TGTGCCAGCAGTCGGACAGGGAATAATGAAAAACTGTTTTTT.

The chain links TRBV7-9 to TRBJ2-5; 12 bases are a match to TRBD2. The CDR3 has 14 residues. Trimming at V came to 8 bases and at J to 5 bases, leaving 6 bases not matched to a gene. Germline-derived CDR1 and CDR2 are SEHNR and FQNEAQ (reference sequence). The CDR3 DNA is TGTGCCAGCCTCTTTGGACTAGCGGGGGAGACCCAGTACTTC. It is translated as CASLFGLAGETQYF.

The V gene is TRBV9, the J gene TRBJ1-2; perhaps TRBD1 as D (6 bases). V was cut by 4 bases and J by 6 bases, with 22 bases left in between. Germline assignment: CDR1 SGDLS and CDR2 YYNGEE. The length of the CDR3 is 16 residues. The CDR3 reads CASSLLLSGGPDGYTF. CDR3 DNA sequence: TGTGCCAGCAGCCTTCTCCTCTCGGGGGGCCCTGATGGCTACACCTTC.

Worth noting for this clone: The junction departs from germline at one end; a sequencing error may be responsible. This sequence joins TRBV7-7 and TRBJ1-4; D remains unclear. CDR3 length: 15 residues. Germline V lookup: CDR1 SSHAT, CDR2 FNYEAQ (reference sequence). The CDR3 region is CASSLVAGSNEKLFF. The CDR3 DNA sequence: TGTGCTAGCAGCTTAGTTGCGGGCAGTAATGAAAAACTGTTTTTT.

The chain is built from TRBV19 and TRBJ2-3, with a possible D match to TRBD2 (5 bases). Deletions cut 3 bases from V and 5 bases from J, with 18 bases between. The CDR3 is made up of 16 amino acids. Germline CDR1 is LNHDA and CDR2 is SQIVND (reference sequence). The DNA of the CDR3 is TGTGCCAGTAGTATCTTCCGGGGAAGCCCCCAAGATACGCAGTATTTT. It encodes CASSIFRGSPQDTQYF.

The chain uses TRBV6-5 and TRBJ1-2; D call uncertain. Germline lookup yields CDR1 MNHEY and CDR2 SVGAGI. The CDR3 totals 13 residues. V lost 2 bases to trimming and J lost 6 bases, with 10 bases between them. DNA of the CDR3: TGTGCCAGCAGTTACAGGCCCCGGGATGGCTACACCTTC. Amino acid sequence: CASSYRPRDGYTF.